The source of this TCR beta chain is a study of T cells in Graves' hyperthyroidism and ophthalmopathy. Using RNA transcripts as the source, TCR beta CDR3 regions were amplified. Initially, a first-round RT-PCR of the TCR CDR3 employed the HTBI primer set. TCRdb processed the multiplex PCR reads anew with MiXCR; each CDR3 protein has one entry. The sample comprises around 280,000 distinct CDR3 sequences, around 15% of which are singletons, and roughly 7.9% rests with the top ten. Study conclusions and caveats: Most thyroid-expanded clonotypes above 0.001 were also found in blood.

In regard to this clonotype: Its specificity is not known.

Patients counted as stable if ophthalmopathy did not develop within 18 months. The PBMCs were sourced from fresh peripheral blood (approximately 9 ml). The receptor was isolated from a woman in her 40s with Graves' hyperthyroidism. The sequenced sample was blood.

The CDR3 sequence is CASSLGDGLSYGYTF. The CDR3 DNA is TGTGCCAGCAGCTTGGGGGATGGCCTAAGCTATGGCTACACCTTC. The chain combines TRBV5-6 with TRBJ1-2; D gene unclear. The germline V and J ends were trimmed by 0 bases and 4 bases, with 13 bases remaining between them. Germline V gives CDR1 SGHDT, CDR2 YYEEEE. The CDR3 is 15 residues long.